Listed below are T cell receptor beta chains from one sample, sequenced in a study of human T cells and chemical hapten exposure. TCRdb used MiXCR to reprocess the RACE reads, holding one entry per CDR3 protein. The sample carries around 69,000 distinct CDR3 sequences, 7.5% to 10% recorded once. The sample in question was whole blood, obtained in connection with sensitization to the hapten diphenylcyclopropenone (DPC). These receptors came from a woman between 40 and 50 years old with alopecia areata. Some clones in this sample may be carry-over from other donors' samples. Both conserved end residues are part of each CDR3. D genes are given only for firm matches. Part of the rows lack a size; the others show once, few, many or a class for expanded clones.

cdr3_nt: TGCGCCAGCAGTGGGGACACCAGCTCCTACGAGCAGTACTTC; cdr3_aa: CASSGDTSSYEQYF; clone_size: NA; j_call: TRBJ2-7; d_call: NA; v_call: TRBV10-1
cdr3_nt: TGTGCCAGCACCCCCAACCCATTTACAGATACGCAGTATTTT; cdr3_aa: CASTPNPFTDTQYF; clone_size: many; j_call: TRBJ2-3; d_call: NA; v_call: TRBV7-2
cdr3_nt: TGTGCCAGCAGCTTGGAGATCCCGGAGTACACCGGGGAGCTGTTTTTT; cdr3_aa: CASSLEIPEYTGELFF; clone_size: many; j_call: TRBJ2-2; d_call: NA; v_call: TRBV5-5
cdr3_nt: TGCGCCAGCAGCCCTGGGGGACAGGCCTCGGAGACCCAGTACTTC; cdr3_aa: CASSPGGQASETQYF; clone_size: few; j_call: TRBJ2-5; d_call: TRBD1; v_call: TRBV4-3
cdr3_nt: TGTGCCAGCAGCTTAGGTGGGGGCGACACTGAAGCTTTCTTT; cdr3_aa: CASSLGGGDTEAFF; clone_size: NA; j_call: TRBJ1-1; d_call: NA; v_call: TRBV11-2
cdr3_nt: TGCGCCAGCAGCCCCCCACGGATGAACACTGAAGCTTTCTTT; cdr3_aa: CASSPPRMNTEAFF; clone_size: medium-sized; j_call: TRBJ1-1; d_call: NA; v_call: TRBV4-1
cdr3_nt: TGTGCCAGCAGCTTGGGAACAGGCCTCAACATTCAGTACTTC; cdr3_aa: CASSLGTGLNIQYF; clone_size: many; j_call: TRBJ2-4; d_call: NA; v_call: TRBV5-5
cdr3_nt: TGCAGTGCCCCAAGCTTCCGGCCCTACTACGAGCAGTACTTC; cdr3_aa: CSAPSFRPYYEQYF; clone_size: many; j_call: TRBJ2-7; d_call: NA; v_call: TRBV20-1
cdr3_nt: TGTGCCAGCCGTACCGGGGGAGGGCCCACAGATACGCAGTATTTT; cdr3_aa: CASRTGGGPTDTQYF; clone_size: NA; j_call: TRBJ2-3; d_call: TRBD2; v_call: TRBV19
cdr3_nt: TGTGCCAGCAGCTTAATGGCGGGGGTGCTCACAGATACGCAGTATTTT; cdr3_aa: CASSLMAGVLTDTQYF; clone_size: few; j_call: TRBJ2-3; d_call: TRBD2; v_call: TRBV7-3
cdr3_nt: TGTGCCAGCAGTGAAGAAAGGGGGTCTCGATCCTACGAGCAGTACTTC; cdr3_aa: CASSEERGSRSYEQYF; clone_size: NA; j_call: TRBJ2-7; d_call: NA; v_call: TRBV2
cdr3_nt: TGTGCCAGCAGCCCACGTTGGGGGCTCGGCGAGCAGTACTTC; cdr3_aa: CASSPRWGLGEQYF; clone_size: many; j_call: TRBJ2-7; d_call: NA; v_call: TRBV7-2
cdr3_nt: TGTGCCAGCCGGTTAACCGGGACAGCAGATGGCTACACCTTC; cdr3_aa: CASRLTGTADGYTF; clone_size: many; j_call: TRBJ1-2; d_call: TRBD1; v_call: TRBV7-9
cdr3_nt: TGTGCCAGCAGCTTAGGTTGGGGGAGTTCCTACGAGCAGTACTTC; cdr3_aa: CASSLGWGSSYEQYF; clone_size: few; j_call: TRBJ2-7; d_call: NA; v_call: TRBV7-2
cdr3_nt: TGTGCCAGCAGTTACACCGCCGGGACAGGGGACTACGAGCAGTACTTC; cdr3_aa: CASSYTAGTGDYEQYF; clone_size: few; j_call: TRBJ2-7; d_call: TRBD1; v_call: TRBV6-5
cdr3_nt: TGTGCCAGCACTGACAGGGCTCGGGAGCAGTACTTC; cdr3_aa: CASTDRAREQYF; clone_size: NA; j_call: TRBJ2-7; d_call: TRBD1; v_call: TRBV25-1
cdr3_nt: TGCGCCAGCAGCTTTTCCGTTAGCGACGCAGATACGCAGTATTTT; cdr3_aa: CASSFSVSDADTQYF; clone_size: few; j_call: TRBJ2-3; d_call: NA; v_call: TRBV5-1
cdr3_nt: TGTGCCAGCAGCACGGGGCTAGCGGGGGTCGGGGATACGCAGTATTTT; cdr3_aa: CASSTGLAGVGDTQYF; clone_size: NA; j_call: TRBJ2-3; d_call: TRBD2; v_call: TRBV7-8
cdr3_nt: TGTGCCAGCACCCAAAAGGACAGCTATGGCTACACCTTC; cdr3_aa: CASTQKDSYGYTF; clone_size: few; j_call: TRBJ1-2; d_call: NA; v_call: TRBV7-9
cdr3_nt: TGTGCCAGCAGTTACGGGCAAAAGGTCCAGCCCCAGCATTTT; cdr3_aa: CASSYGQKVQPQHF; clone_size: NA; j_call: TRBJ1-5; d_call: NA; v_call: TRBV6-6
cdr3_nt: TGCGCCAGCAGCCCTAGTAGGGGGGAGAAAGCTACGGCTGGAAACACCATATATTTT; cdr3_aa: CASSPSRGEKATAGNTIYF; clone_size: many; j_call: TRBJ1-3; d_call: NA; v_call: TRBV4-1
cdr3_nt: TGTGCCAGCAGTTACCCCCAGGGACCCACAACCTATGGCTACACCTTC; cdr3_aa: CASSYPQGPTTYGYTF; clone_size: few; j_call: TRBJ1-2; d_call: NA; v_call: TRBV6-2/TRBV6-3
cdr3_nt: TGTGCCAGCAGTTTCGGGACAGCGCTCCGTGGCTACACCTTC; cdr3_aa: CASSFGTALRGYTF; clone_size: NA; j_call: TRBJ1-2; d_call: TRBD1; v_call: TRBV12-3/TRBV12-4
cdr3_nt: TGTGCCAGCAGTTCCCCGCTCGGGGGCCTAGCCAAAAACATTCAGTACTTC; cdr3_aa: CASSSPLGGLAKNIQYF; clone_size: many; j_call: TRBJ2-4; d_call: NA; v_call: TRBV28
cdr3_nt: TGTGCCATTGAAGGAACCAGCGGGGGTAGCGTCCAAGAGACCCAGTACTTC; cdr3_aa: CAIEGTSGGSVQETQYF; clone_size: NA; j_call: TRBJ2-5; d_call: TRBD2; v_call: TRBV2
cdr3_nt: TGTGCCAGCAGCAAATTCGCGGGGACACGGAGACCCGCTAGCACAGATACGCAGTATTTT; cdr3_aa: CASSKFAGTRRPASTDTQYF; clone_size: NA; j_call: TRBJ2-3; d_call: NA; v_call: TRBV21-1
cdr3_nt: TGTGCCAGCAGCTTAAAACTAGCGGGGGGGCGGACAGATACGCAGTATTTT; cdr3_aa: CASSLKLAGGRTDTQYF; clone_size: many; j_call: TRBJ2-3; d_call: TRBD2; v_call: TRBV7-6
cdr3_nt: TGTGCCAGCAGGCGGACAGGGATGGTAGATACGCAGTATTTT; cdr3_aa: CASRRTGMVDTQYF; clone_size: many; j_call: TRBJ2-3; d_call: TRBD1; v_call: TRBV6-2/TRBV6-3